A selection of T cell receptor beta chains follows, all from one sample in a study of T cells in localized non-small cell lung cancer. Method: immunoSEQ multiplex PCR; TCRdb's copy keeps in-frame clones and lacks some. Of a few thousand clones listed, less than 35% are singletons. The specimen comprised normal lung tissue next to the tumor, sampled before any cancer treatment. The receptors come from a man aged 40 to 69 with stage I lung adenocarcinoma. Each CDR3 is given with its conserved first and last residue. A D gene is named only where the DNA matches it firmly. Size tells how often a clone was seen (once, few, many) or the class of an expanded clone, and some rows leave it out.

cdr3_aa,cdr3_nt,cdr3_length,clone_size,v_call,j_call,d_call
CASSINQMNEQYF,TGTGCCAGTAGTATCAATCAGATGAACGAGCAGTACTTC,13,-,TRBV19,TRBJ2-7,-
CASGAGPGNTIYF,TGTGCCAGCGGGGCAGGTCCTGGAAACACCATATATTTT,13,medium-sized,TRBV7-2,TRBJ1-3,-
CAWTPSGTGSHEQYF,TGTGCCTGGACCCCATCCGGGACAGGGTCCCACGAGCAGTACTTC,15,-,TRBV30,TRBJ2-7,TRBD1
CASSSRNADIRGYTF,TGTGCCAGCAGCTCGCGGAATGCAGACATCCGGGGCTACACCTTC,15,-,TRBV9,TRBJ1-2,-
CASSDLHLQARAFF,TGCGCCAGCAGCGACCTACATCTACAGGCGCGGGCTTTCTTT,14,-,TRBV5-1,TRBJ1-1,-
CASKVPGSYEQYF,TGTGCCAGTAAAGTCCCAGGATCCTACGAGCAGTACTTC,13,-,TRBV19,TRBJ2-7,-
CASSRGGRRTDTQYF,TGTGCCAGCAGTCGGGGGGGAAGACGCACAGATACGCAGTATTTT,15,-,TRBV12-1,TRBJ2-3,-
CASSPLLRDGELFF,TGTGCCAGCAGCCCCCTCTTAAGGGACGGGGAGCTGTTTTTT,14,-,TRBV11-3,TRBJ2-2,-
CASGRPGTGVSPLHF,TGTGCCAGTGGACGGCCCGGGACAGGGGTGTCACCCCTCCACTTT,15,-,TRBV19,TRBJ1-6,TRBD1
CASSESPRETQYF,TGTGCCAGCAGTGAAAGCCCACGAGAGACCCAGTACTTC,13,few,TRBV25-1,TRBJ2-5,-
CATLGLAGSNEQFF,TGTGCCACCCTGGGACTAGCGGGGAGTAATGAGCAGTTCTTC,14,medium-sized,TRBV6-8,TRBJ2-1,TRBD2
CASSFDSGTGRETQYF,TGTGCCAGTAGTTTCGACTCCGGGACAGGGCGAGAGACCCAGTACTTC,16,-,TRBV19,TRBJ2-5,TRBD1
CASTDFAGNTIYF,TGTGCCAGCACCGACTTCGCTGGAAACACCATATATTTT,13,-,TRBV9,TRBJ1-3,-
CASREAGAPGNEQFF,TGTGCCAGCAGGGAAGCGGGGGCCCCCGGCAATGAGCAGTTCTTC,15,medium-sized,TRBV11-3,TRBJ2-1,TRBD2
CASSQESRIYSPLHF,TGCGCCAGCAGCCAAGAGTCCAGGATCTATTCACCCCTCCACTTT,15,-,TRBV4-1,TRBJ1-6,-
CASRDRGTDTQYF,TGCGCCAGCAGGGACAGGGGCACAGATACGCAGTATTTT,13,few,TRBV23-1,TRBJ2-3,TRBD1
CASSLVAGSSVYGYTF,TGTGCCAGCAGCTTAGTGGCAGGGTCCTCCGTCTATGGCTACACCTTC,16,few,TRBV11-3,TRBJ1-2,-
CASSQRQGATEKLFF,TGCGCCAGCAGCCAAAGACAGGGGGCAACTGAAAAACTGTTTTTT,15,-,TRBV4-1,TRBJ1-4,TRBD1
CSGTGEGGEQYF,TGCAGCGGGACCGGGGAAGGCGGGGAGCAGTACTTC,12,large,TRBV29-1,TRBJ2-7,-
CASSPPSRASEQFF,TGTGCCAGCTCACCACCAAGCAGGGCTAGTGAGCAGTTCTTC,14,-,TRBV18,TRBJ2-1,-
CASSRETGANVLTF,TGTGCCAGCTCACGGGAAACTGGGGCCAACGTCCTGACTTTC,14,-,TRBV18,TRBJ2-6,-
CASSVAPAGNSPLHF,TGTGCCAGCAGCGTAGCCCCAGCTGGTAATTCACCCCTCCACTTT,15,large,TRBV9,TRBJ1-6,-
CASSEEGQGRFTAQHF,TGTGCCAGCAGTGAAGAGGGACAGGGACGTTTTACGGCCCAGCATTTT,16,-,TRBV6-1,TRBJ1-5,TRBD1
CASSLITTNEKLFF,TGCGCCAGCAGCCTGATTACAACTAATGAAAAACTGTTTTTT,14,large,TRBV4-1,TRBJ1-4,-
CASRAGSGNEQFF,TGTGCCAGCAGGGCGGGGTCGGGGAATGAGCAGTTCTTC,13,few,TRBV6-8,TRBJ2-1,-
CASSERGGEHEQYF,TGCGCCAGCAGTGAACGCGGCGGAGAACACGAGCAGTACTTC,14,-,TRBV10-1,TRBJ2-7,-
CASDRAGATTEAFF,TGTGCCAGCGATAGGGCTGGGGCGACCACTGAAGCTTTCTTT,14,-,TRBV6-8,TRBJ1-1,-
CASSLTGLEAFF,TGTGCCAGCAGCCTCACAGGCCTTGAAGCTTTCTTT,12,-,TRBV6-9,TRBJ1-1,-
CSVVQRQGAPQETQYF,TGCAGCGTAGTACAAAGACAGGGGGCGCCCCAAGAGACCCAGTACTTC,16,-,TRBV29-1,TRBJ2-5,TRBD1
CASSLSSPVYEQYF,TGTGCCAGCAGCTTATCTAGTCCCGTTTACGAGCAGTACTTC,14,few,TRBV11-3,TRBJ2-7,-
CASSEDVIGELFF,TGTGCCAGCAGTGAAGACGTGATCGGGGAGCTGTTTTTT,13,-,TRBV6-1,TRBJ2-2,-
CAWRQTNSNSPLHF,TGTGCCTGGAGACAGACGAACAGTAATTCACCCCTCCACTTT,14,-,TRBV30,TRBJ1-6,-
CAIRPGQLNTGELFF,TGTGCCATCAGACCGGGACAGCTTAACACCGGGGAGCTGTTTTTT,15,few,TRBV6-8,TRBJ2-2,TRBD1
CASRRDSSQPQHF,TGTGCCAGCAGAAGGGACAGTTCCCAGCCCCAGCATTTT,13,-,TRBV6-7,TRBJ1-5,TRBD1
CAISSGGWDNQPQHF,TGTGCCATCAGTTCAGGGGGCTGGGACAATCAGCCCCAGCATTTT,15,few,TRBV10-3,TRBJ1-5,TRBD1
CASSLDREIQAFF,TGTGCCAGCAGCCTCGACAGGGAAATACAAGCTTTCTTT,13,few,TRBV9,TRBJ1-1,TRBD1
CASRDSGGARNEQFF,TGTGCCAGCAGGGATAGCGGGGGGGCCAGGAATGAGCAGTTCTTC,15,-,TRBV14,TRBJ2-1,TRBD2
CASSPRRGGQPQHF,TGTGCCAGCTCACCACGGAGGGGAGGTCAGCCCCAGCATTTT,14,-,TRBV18,TRBJ1-5,-
CAISESRVGYTF,TGTGCCATCAGTGAGTCGAGGGTTGGCTACACCTTC,12,-,TRBV10-3,TRBJ1-2,-
CASSLAFMNSPLHF,TGTGCCAGCAGCTTGGCGTTTATGAATTCACCCCTCCACTTT,14,medium-sized,TRBV11-3,TRBJ1-6,-
CASSVPPSRDGNQPQHF,TGTGCCAGCAGCGTACCTCCTTCCAGGGATGGCAATCAGCCCCAGCATTTT,17,-,TRBV9,TRBJ1-5,-
CASSPESGVSYGYTF,TGTGCCAGCAGCCCCGAATCGGGGGTTTCCTATGGCTACACCTTC,15,few,TRBV7-5,TRBJ1-2,-
CASSSPAASTQDEQYF,TGTGCCAGCAGCTCCCCCGCCGCCAGCACCCAAGACGAGCAGTACTTC,16,once,TRBV11-3,TRBJ2-7,-
CSVGAASNSYEQYF,TGCAGCGTCGGGGCTGCCAGCAACTCCTACGAGCAGTACTTC,14,-,TRBV29-1,TRBJ2-7,-
CASSLYRDTEAFF,TGTGCCAGCTCACTGTACCGGGACACTGAAGCTTTCTTT,13,few,TRBV18,TRBJ1-1,-
CASGSRDTAYEQYF,TGTGCTAGTGGTTCCCGGGACACAGCGTACGAGCAGTACTTC,14,-,TRBV12-5,TRBJ2-7,-
CASSPGRRGYTF,TGTGCCAGCTCTCCAGGGCGAAGAGGCTACACCTTC,12,few,TRBV6-8,TRBJ1-2,-
CASSIAQTYNSPLHF,TGTGCCAGTAGTATCGCCCAGACCTATAATTCACCCCTCCACTTT,15,once,TRBV19,TRBJ1-6,-
CASRLATGQGGTEAFF,TGCGCCAGCAGACTTGCTACCGGACAGGGGGGAACTGAAGCTTTCTTT,16,-,TRBV4-1,TRBJ1-1,TRBD1
CATSRDPGYNQPQHF,TGTGCCACCAGCAGAGATCCGGGGTACAATCAGCCCCAGCATTTT,15,few,TRBV15,TRBJ1-5,-
CASGLRQTVGTYNEQFF,TGTGCTAGTGGTTTGCGCCAAACAGTAGGCACCTACAATGAGCAGTTCTTC,17,-,TRBV12-5,TRBJ2-1,-
CASSYLSGHPTDTQYF,TGTGCCAGCAGCTACTTGTCGGGGCACCCCACAGATACGCAGTATTTT,16,medium-sized,TRBV11-3,TRBJ2-3,-
CAIRDRGFDQPQHF,TGTGCCATCAGGGACAGGGGGTTTGATCAGCCCCAGCATTTT,14,medium-sized,TRBV6-8,TRBJ1-5,TRBD1
CASRGAGSEPQHF,TGTGCCAGCAGGGGGGCAGGGAGTGAGCCCCAGCATTTT,13,few,TRBV6-8,TRBJ1-5,-
CAWTGTHRITEAFF,TGTGCCTGGACAGGGACTCACCGGATTACTGAAGCTTTCTTT,14,-,TRBV30,TRBJ1-1,-
CASSGYGQNTDTQYF,TGTGCCAGCAGCGGATACGGACAAAACACAGATACGCAGTATTTT,15,few,TRBV9,TRBJ2-3,-